This T cell receptor (beta chain) is from a study of regulatory and conventional T cells in RAG deficiency. The count of this clone is one. The antigen is undetermined. Findings and caveats of the study: RAG-deficient patients showed markedly lower Shannon entropy and higher Simpson indices than control T-cell subsets. Shorter CDR3s in all patient subsets; >85% Treg-Tconv overlap in Omenn. These Omenn syndrome Treg sorts may hold peripherally activated cells instead.

Trimming left V 1 base short and J 2 bases short, with 16 bases between. The CDR3 has 16 amino acids. The germline gives CDR1 SGDLS, CDR2 YYNGEE. Some clones are missing from TCRdb's copy, which holds only in-frame ones; the method was immunoSEQ multiplex PCR. The sample includes around 37,000 clones, roughly 90% seen only once; the top ten take roughly an eighth. These data are also associated with another study on regulatory T cells. That study reports: The primer mix had 52 TRBV and 13 TRBJ primers. Regulatory T cells showed the strongest V-J pair restriction and V/J gene skewing among patient repertoires.

The sample comprised CD8+ T cells sorted from blood. The chain has TRBV9 and TRBJ2-7, with a tentative D call TRBD2 (6 bases). The clonotype comes from a human donor in good health. The CDR3 protein is CASSVSSGTDTYEQYF. The DNA of the CDR3 is TGTGCCAGCAGCGTATCGTCTGGGACTGATACCTACGAGCAGTACTTC.